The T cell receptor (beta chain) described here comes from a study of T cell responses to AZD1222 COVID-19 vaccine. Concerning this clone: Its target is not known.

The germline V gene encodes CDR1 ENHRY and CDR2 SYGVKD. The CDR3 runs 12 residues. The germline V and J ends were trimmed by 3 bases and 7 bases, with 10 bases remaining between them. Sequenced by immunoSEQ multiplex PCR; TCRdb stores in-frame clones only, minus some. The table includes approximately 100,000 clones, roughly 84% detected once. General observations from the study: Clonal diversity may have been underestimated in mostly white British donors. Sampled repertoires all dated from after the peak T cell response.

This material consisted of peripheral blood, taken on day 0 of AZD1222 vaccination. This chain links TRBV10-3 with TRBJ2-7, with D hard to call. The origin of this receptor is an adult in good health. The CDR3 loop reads CAISDPGAEQYF. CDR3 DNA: TGTGCCATCAGTGATCCAGGTGCAGAGCAGTACTTC.